These T cell receptor beta chains were read from a single sample in a study of blood T cell repertoires in COVID-19. Assay used: immunoSEQ multiplex PCR; TCRdb lists only in-frame clones, some missing. The sample records about 220,000 clones, 84% being singletons. Material for sequencing was PBMCs or T cells enriched from blood (not recorded which). These receptors came from a woman between 35 and 50 years old who had recovered from COVID-19. Each CDR3 is given with its conserved first and last residue. Fields, in order: CDR3 protein, CDR3 DNA, D gene, V gene, J gene, clone size. The D gene is left open where the match is weak. Some rows have no size entry. The others give once, few or many, or a class for an expanded clone.

CASSRGPNTEAFF	TGTGCCAGCAGCAGGGGACCGAACACTGAAGCTTTCTTT	.	TRBV2	TRBJ1-1	.
CASSVGTGGKYGYTF	TGTGCCAGCAGCGTCGGGACAGGGGGCAAGTATGGCTACACCTTC	TRBD1	TRBV9	TRBJ1-2	.
CASSPAVGTGSTDTQYF	TGTGCCAGTAGTCCAGCCGTGGGGACAGGGAGCACAGATACGCAGTATTTT	TRBD1	TRBV19	TRBJ2-3	.
CASSLTGDGYTF	TGTGCCAGCAGCTTAACAGGGGATGGCTACACCTTC	TRBD1	TRBV9	TRBJ1-2	few
CASSLYSQETQYF	TGCGCCAGCAGCTTGTACAGTCAAGAGACCCAGTACTTC	.	TRBV5-1	TRBJ2-5	.
CASRPLAFSYNEQFF	TGCGCCAGCAGGCCTCTAGCGTTTTCCTACAATGAGCAGTTCTTC	.	TRBV4-1	TRBJ2-1	.
CASSPRAGVGETQYF	TGTGCCAGCAGCCCACGGGCAGGGGTGGGAGAGACCCAGTACTTC	.	TRBV11-2	TRBJ2-5	.
CASSLAVSSYNEQFF	TGTGCCAGCAGCTTGGCGGTGAGCTCCTACAATGAGCAGTTCTTC	.	TRBV5-8	TRBJ2-1	.
CASSPTGAEEEKLFF	TGTGCCAGCAGTCCCACAGGGGCAGAGGAGGAAAAACTGTTTTTT	TRBD1	TRBV27	TRBJ1-4	.
CASSLAATGGYSPLHF	TGTGCCAGCAGCTTAGCGGCGACAGGGGGTTATTCACCCCTCCACTTT	TRBD1	TRBV7-9	TRBJ1-6	.
CASYEQGATNEQFF	TGTGCCAGCTATGAACAGGGGGCGACCAATGAGCAGTTCTTC	TRBD1	TRBV18	TRBJ2-1	.
CASSSGQRRGSPLHF	TGTGCCAGCAGTTCGGGACAGCGAAGAGGGTCACCCCTCCACTTT	TRBD1	TRBV6-5	TRBJ1-6	once
CASSVGQGESEAFF	TGTGCCAGCAGCGTAGGACAGGGTGAATCTGAAGCTTTCTTT	TRBD1	TRBV9	TRBJ1-1	.
CASSLQQNTGELFF	TGTGCCAGCAGCTTACAACAGAACACCGGGGAGCTGTTTTTT	.	TRBV7-3	TRBJ2-2	.
CASSGLAGLEQFF	TGTGCCTCCTCGGGACTAGCGGGACTTGAGCAGTTCTTC	TRBD2	TRBV30	TRBJ2-1	.
CASSPSTGTGSPPQHF	TGTGCCAGCTCACCCTCGACGGGGACAGGGAGTCCGCCCCAGCATTTT	TRBD1	TRBV18	TRBJ1-5	.
CASSVGGHLTSGNTIYF	TGTGCCAGCAGCGTAGGGGGACACCTTACCTCTGGAAACACCATATATTTT	.	TRBV9	TRBJ1-3	.
CASSVVQGADTQYF	TGCGCCAGCAGTGTTGTTCAGGGGGCAGATACGCAGTATTTT	TRBD1	TRBV10-1	TRBJ2-3	.
CASRPPGGYANTGELFF	TGTGCCAGTAGACCCCCGGGAGGATACGCGAACACCGGGGAGCTGTTTTTT	TRBD2	TRBV19	TRBJ2-2	once
CASSYSRNQPQHF	TGTGCCAGCAGTTACTCGCGTAATCAGCCCCAGCATTTT	.	TRBV6-5	TRBJ1-5	.
CASSPHYSGTGGVGYTF	TGTGCCAGCAGTCCGCACTATTCCGGGACAGGGGGTGTTGGCTACACCTTC	TRBD1	TRBV28	TRBJ1-2	few
CASGLRPGHESNQPQHF	TGTGCTAGTGGTTTGAGACCGGGACACGAAAGCAATCAGCCCCAGCATTTT	.	TRBV12-5	TRBJ1-5	.
CASSRDLNTEAFF	TGTGCCAGCAGCCGGGACTTGAACACTGAAGCTTTCTTT	.	TRBV6-5	TRBJ1-1	.
CASSLAGGRQFF	TGTGCCAGCAGTCTAGCGGGAGGACGACAGTTCTTC	TRBD2	TRBV6-2/TRBV6-3	TRBJ2-1	.
CASSYPGSNQPQHF	TGTGCCAGCAGTTACCCGGGTAGCAATCAGCCCCAGCATTTT	.	TRBV28	TRBJ1-5	.
CASSEAYQETQYF	TGCGCCAGCAGTGAAGCATACCAAGAGACCCAGTACTTC	.	TRBV10-1	TRBJ2-5	.
CASSYGTSREQYF	TGTGCCAGCAGCTACGGGACTAGCCGCGAGCAGTACTTC	TRBD2	TRBV11-2	TRBJ2-7	.
CASSIVSGDGELFF	TGTGCCAGTAGTATAGTCTCGGGGGACGGGGAGCTGTTTTTT	.	TRBV19	TRBJ2-2	many
CASSFGIQPQHF	TGTGCCAGCAGTTTCGGGATTCAGCCCCAGCATTTT	.	TRBV12-3/TRBV12-4	TRBJ1-5	.
CASSRTPYEAFF	TGTGCCAGTAGCAGGACACCCTATGAAGCTTTCTTT	.	TRBV19	TRBJ1-1	.
CASSMAASGNYEQYF	TGTGCCAGTAGTATGGCCGCTAGCGGAAACTACGAGCAGTACTTC	TRBD2	TRBV19	TRBJ2-7	.
CATGGGAENYGYTF	TGTGCCACAGGTGGCGGGGCCGAGAACTATGGCTACACCTTC	.	TRBV19	TRBJ1-2	.
CASSSSAANTGELFF	TGTGCCAGCAGTTCTAGCGCAGCGAACACCGGGGAGCTGTTTTTT	.	TRBV28	TRBJ2-2	.
CASSGGQAHNQPQHF	TGTGCCAGCAGTGGTGGACAGGCGCACAATCAGCCCCAGCATTTT	TRBD1	TRBV25-1	TRBJ1-5	few
CASSIADLTGNTGELFF	TGTGCCAGTAGTATAGCCGATCTGACAGGGAACACCGGGGAGCTGTTTTTT	.	TRBV19	TRBJ2-2	.
CASRGRTGELFF	TGTGCCAGTAGGGGGCGAACCGGGGAGCTGTTTTTT	.	TRBV19	TRBJ2-2	.
CASSLLAPAGGNTIYF	TGTGCCAGCAGTTTATTGGCCCCAGCGGGAGGAAACACCATATATTTT	.	TRBV28	TRBJ1-3	.
CASSFSGISGANVLTF	TGTGCCAGCAGCTTTTCCGGGATCTCTGGGGCCAACGTCCTGACTTTC	.	TRBV13	TRBJ2-6	.
CASRILDRFGTQYF	TGTGCCAGCAGGATATTGGACAGATTTGGGACCCAGTACTTC	.	TRBV2	TRBJ2-5	.
CASSLPKTGPSYEQYF	TGTGCCAGCAGCTTACCAAAGACAGGACCATCCTACGAGCAGTACTTC	.	TRBV7-9	TRBJ2-7	.
CAISTQPGQGSQFYGYTF	TGTGCCATCTCGACTCAGCCGGGACAGGGGTCCCAATTCTATGGCTACACCTTC	TRBD1	TRBV10-3	TRBJ1-2	once
CASRRLAGEQFF	TGTGCCAGCAGGAGACTAGCTGGTGAGCAGTTCTTC	TRBD2	TRBV12-3/TRBV12-4	TRBJ2-1	.